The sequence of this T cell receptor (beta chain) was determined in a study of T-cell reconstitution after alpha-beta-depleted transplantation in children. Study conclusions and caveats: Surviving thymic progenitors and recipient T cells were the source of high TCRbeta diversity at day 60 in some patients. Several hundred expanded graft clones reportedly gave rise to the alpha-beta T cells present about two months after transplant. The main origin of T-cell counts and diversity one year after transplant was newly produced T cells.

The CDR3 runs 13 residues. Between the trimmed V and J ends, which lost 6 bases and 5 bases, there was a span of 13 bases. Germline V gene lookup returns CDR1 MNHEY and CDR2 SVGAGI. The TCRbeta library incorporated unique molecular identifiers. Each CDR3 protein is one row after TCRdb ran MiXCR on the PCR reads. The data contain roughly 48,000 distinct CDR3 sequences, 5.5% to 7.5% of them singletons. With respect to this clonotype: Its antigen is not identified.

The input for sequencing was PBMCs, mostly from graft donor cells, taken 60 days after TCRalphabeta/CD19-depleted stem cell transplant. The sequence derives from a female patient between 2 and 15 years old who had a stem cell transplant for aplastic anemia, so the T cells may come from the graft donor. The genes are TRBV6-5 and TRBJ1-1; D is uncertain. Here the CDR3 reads CASRRQYQTEAFF. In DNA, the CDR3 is TGTGCCAGCAGGAGGCAGTATCAGACTGAAGCTTTCTTT.